This T cell receptor (beta chain) appears in the sequencing data of a study of blood T cell repertoires in COVID-19. Some clones are missing from TCRdb's copy, which holds only in-frame ones; the method was immunoSEQ multiplex PCR. Of 65,000 or so clones listed, approximately 70% are singletons. V was trimmed by 0 bases and J by 4 bases, leaving 12 bases between them. The CDR3 length is 15 residues. Per the germline V gene, CDR1 is MNHEY and CDR2 is SMNVEV (reference sequence). Before they entered the study, exposed participants had met a COVID-19 case within 2 weeks. The chain employs TRBV27 and TRBJ1-1; a weak D match, TRBD1 (5 bases). The sample taken for sequencing was PBMCs or T cells enriched from blood (not recorded which). The receptor was isolated from a woman in her sixties or seventies who had been exposed to COVID-19. The CDR3 spells CASSLSQGGSTEAFF. The CDR3 region has the DNA TGTGCCAGCAGTTTATCTCAGGGAGGGAGCACTGAAGCTTTCTTT.